This T cell receptor beta chain is from a study of Ad26.COV2.S vaccination and SARS-CoV-2 variants. Note on this clone: The antigen remains undetermined.

Study results and limitations: Whether participants received vaccine or placebo, their non-spike TCR breadth was similar.

Described treatment: some 19 received Ad26.COV2.S at low or high dose, single or two shots; about 5 received placebo; per-sample allocation not given. Sampling was done on day 63 after the first vaccine or placebo injection. Losses at the gene ends were 2 bases for V and 10 bases for J; bases not matched to a gene: 6. The CDR3 totals 15 residues. CDR1 and CDR2 (germline): SGHDT, YYEEEE. This table comes from immunoSEQ multiplex PCR, and its TCRdb copy is limited to in-frame clones, with some not included. Of around 300,000 clones listed, 88% are singletons. This chain joins TRBV5-6 and TRBJ2-1; 13 bases align to TRBD2. The source material was peripheral blood, sampled in a trial of Ad26.COV2.S vaccine versus placebo. The origin of this receptor is a person between 18 and 60 years old who received the Ad26.COV2.S COVID-19 vaccine or a placebo. The CDR3 DNA is TGTGCCAGCAGCTTTCGGAGACTAGCGGGAGGCGAGCAGTTCTTC. Translating gives CASSFRRLAGGEQFF.